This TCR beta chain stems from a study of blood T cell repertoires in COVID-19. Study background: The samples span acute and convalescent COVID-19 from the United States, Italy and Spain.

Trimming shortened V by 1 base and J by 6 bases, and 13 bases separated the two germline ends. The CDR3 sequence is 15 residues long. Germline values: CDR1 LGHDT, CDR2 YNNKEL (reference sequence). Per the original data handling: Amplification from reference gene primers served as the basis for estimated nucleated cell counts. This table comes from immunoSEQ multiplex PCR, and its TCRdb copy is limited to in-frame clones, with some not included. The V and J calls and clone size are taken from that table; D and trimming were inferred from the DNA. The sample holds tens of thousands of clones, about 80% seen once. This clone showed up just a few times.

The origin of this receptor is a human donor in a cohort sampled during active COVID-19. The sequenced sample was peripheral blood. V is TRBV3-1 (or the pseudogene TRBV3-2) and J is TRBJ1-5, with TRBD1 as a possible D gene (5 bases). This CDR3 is CASSQGFGGGQPQHF. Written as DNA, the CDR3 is TGTGCCAGCAGCCAAGGATTCGGGGGTGGTCAGCCCCAGCATTTT.